This T cell receptor (beta chain) was sequenced in a study of naive CD8 T cells in extremely preterm neonates. This clone was seen a few times. Its cognate antigen is unknown. V lost 4 bases to trimming and J lost 2 bases; unmatched junction nucleotides: 0. Looked up from germline, CDR1 is MRHNA and CDR2 is SNTAGT. CDR3 length: 14 amino acids. Without labor or membrane rupture, elective cesareans at roughly 37-42 weeks supplied term cord blood. Pregnancies with fetal demise were excluded. Sorting kept Annexin V-negative CD3+CD8+CD45RA+CCR7+ naive T cells. Profiled with immunoSEQ multiplex PCR; TCRdb holds only in-frame clones, not every one. The sample records about 7,300 clones, approximately 90% being singletons. Overall study results and limits: Preterm infants showed shorter CDR3s, fewer N additions and less trimming than older groups. Compared with all age groups, preterm neonates showed less repertoire richness.

The specimen sequenced was naive CD8+ T cells from cord blood. The V call is TRBV6-4, the J call TRBJ1-5; 9 nucleotides agree with TRBD1. This clonotype was obtained from a newborn in good health. The CDR3, as DNA: TGTGCCAGCAGTGGGACAGGGGGCAATCAGCCCCAGCATTTT. Protein product: CASSGTGGNQPQHF.